A single sample is the source of the 29 T cell receptor beta chains below, sequenced in a study of beta chain features in type 1 diabetes. The investigators reverse transcribed all of the isolated RNA, so they sequenced expressed TCRB transcripts. Only in-frame clones appear in the TCRdb table, and some are missing; sequencing was by immunoSEQ multiplex PCR. The sample has over 700,000 clones, about 17% seen once. Sequenced sample: naive CD4+ T cells from blood. These receptors all stem from a woman aged 18 to 35 in good health.

The chain couples TRBV5-1 to TRBJ2-1; 7 bases map to TRBD1. Losses at the gene ends were 8 bases for V and 2 bases for J; bases not matched to a gene: 7. CDR1 and CDR2 from the germline V gene are SGHRS and YFSETQ. CDR3 size: 14 residues. Here the CDR3 DNA reads TGCGCCAGTAAACCGGGACAGACCTACAATGAGCAGTTCTTC. Protein: CASKPGQTYNEQFF.

The rearrangement uses TRBV10-3 and TRBJ1-1; D unclear. Trimming stripped 0 bases from V and 11 bases from J, with 16 bases between. CDR3 length: 14 residues. Germline V lookup: CDR1 ENHRY, CDR2 SYGVKD. The CDR3 bases are TGTGCCATCAGTGAGTCAGGTCGGCAGGCCGGGGCTTTCTTT. Translating gives CAISESGRQAGAFF.

The sample holds a few counts of this clone. The chain uses TRBV14 and TRBJ2-5, with TRBD2 matching over 15 bases. Trimming at V came to 2 bases and at J to 2 bases, leaving 15 bases not matched to a gene. Germline values: CDR1 SGHDN, CDR2 FVKESK. This CDR3 contains 21 residues. The CDR3 protein is CASSQLPHGLAGGLTQETQYF. Written as DNA, the CDR3 is TGTGCCAGCAGCCAACTCCCCCACGGACTAGCGGGAGGGCTGACACAAGAGACCCAGTACTTC.

There are a few counts of this clone. The chain combines TRBV5-4 with TRBJ2-7; either TRBD1 or TRBD2 may supply D (5 bases each). Between the trimmed V and J ends, which lost 0 bases and 3 bases, there was a span of 13 bases. CDR1 and CDR2 from the germline V gene are SGHNT and YYREEE (reference sequence). CDR3 length equals 15 residues. The CDR3 nucleotides read TGTGCCAGCAGCTTGGGTAAGGGGACGAACTACGAGCAGTACTTC. Its translation is CASSLGKGTNYEQYF.

This clone came up a few times. The chain employs TRBV9 and TRBJ2-3, with 8 nucleotides matching TRBD1. The J segment lost 1 base and the V segment lost 4 bases, leaving 5 bases of the junction unmatched. The CDR3 contains 15 residues. The germline V gene has CDR1 SGDLS and CDR2 YYNGEE. Written as DNA, the CDR3 is TGTGCCAGCAGCCTCCAGGACAGGGGCACAGATACGCAGTATTTT. Translation gives CASSLQDRGTDTQYF.

This chain links TRBV7-9 with TRBJ1-4; D uncertain. Germline V gene lookup returns CDR1 SEHNR and CDR2 FQNEAQ (reference sequence). The CDR3 runs 14 residues. V was cut by 5 bases and J by 4 bases, with 11 bases left in between. The CDR3 coding sequence is TGTGCCAGCAGCCCGATCAGTGATAATGAAAAACTGTTTTTT. Translated: CASSPISDNEKLFF.

A few counts support this clone. The chain is built from TRBV6-5 and TRBJ2-3; perhaps TRBD2 as D (6 bases). CDR3 size: 16 residues. Per the germline V gene, CDR1 is MNHEY and CDR2 is SVGAGI. Trimming removed 4 bases from V and 1 base from J, with 15 bases in between. CDR3 region: CASSFRGLDGTDTQYF. DNA for the CDR3: TGTGCCAGCAGTTTTCGGGGACTGGATGGCACAGATACGCAGTATTTT.

J is TRBJ2-1 and V is TRBV27, with D perhaps TRBD2 (6 bases). V was clipped by 2 bases and J by 9 bases, with 11 bases between them. Germline V gene lookup returns CDR1 MNHEY and CDR2 SMNVEV (reference sequence). The CDR3 totals 13 residues. The CDR3 sequence: CASSLGLAFEQFF. The CDR3 nucleotides are TGTGCCAGCAGTTTAGGGCTAGCGTTTGAGCAGTTCTTC.

V and J are TRBV7-2 and TRBJ2-7, with TRBD2 matching over 15 bases. The CDR3 loop spans 16 amino acids. Germline lookup yields CDR1 SGHTA and CDR2 FQGNSA. The ends lost 6 bases at V and 4 bases at J; junction bases unmatched: 7. The CDR3 DNA is TGTGCCAGCAGGAAACCGGGACTAGCGGGGGGTTACGAGCAGTACTTC. It encodes CASRKPGLAGGYEQYF.

The V call is TRBV6-5, the J call TRBJ2-1; D perhaps matches TRBD1 (6 bases). This CDR3 region has 14 residues. Trimming removed 7 bases from V and 6 bases from J, with 16 bases in between. Germline CDR1 MNHEY, CDR2 SVGAGI. Here the CDR3 reads CASMQGLTVNEQFF. DNA for the CDR3: TGTGCCAGCATGCAGGGGCTTACAGTCAATGAGCAGTTCTTC.

This clone has just a few counts. The chain combines TRBV11-2 with TRBJ2-1; D unresolved. The CDR3 has 12 amino acids. Trimming took 6 bases from V and 8 from J, leaving 11 bases between them. The germline CDR1 and CDR2 sequences are SGHAT and FQNNGV. CDR3 sequence reads: CASSPSWHEQFF. The CDR3 DNA follows: TGTGCCAGCAGTCCAAGCTGGCATGAGCAGTTCTTC.

This clone was seen only a few times. The chain carries TRBV6-5 and TRBJ1-1; weak D call: TRBD1 (6 bases). The CDR3 is made up of 14 amino acids. The germline V and J ends were trimmed by 6 bases and 1 base, with 12 bases remaining between them. Germline V gene data show CDR1 as MNHEY and CDR2 as SVGAGI. The DNA of the CDR3 is TGTGCCAGCAGCCCAATGGACAGGAACACTGAAGCTTTCTTT. It specifies CASSPMDRNTEAFF.

J is TRBJ1-2 and V is TRBV7-6, with D possibly matching TRBD1 (6 bases). Germline loops: CDR1 SGHVS, CDR2 FNYEAQ. V lost 1 base and J lost 7, with 10 bases in between. This CDR3 has 13 amino acids. The CDR3 loop is CASSLEQGGGYTF. The CDR3 DNA sequence: TGTGCCAGCAGCTTAGAACAGGGTGGTGGCTACACCTTC.

The V gene is TRBV28, the J gene TRBJ2-6, with unresolved D. CDR1 and CDR2 (germline): MDHEN, SYDVKM. The CDR3 runs to 14 residues. Trimming left V 5 bases short and J 2 bases short, with 7 bases between. CDR3 in DNA: TGTGCCAGCAGTGGGTACCCTGGGGCCAACGTCCTGACTTTC. This translates into CASSGYPGANVLTF. Full variable domain (outside the CDR3, taken from reference TRBV28 and TRBJ2-6): DVKVTQSSRYLVKRTGEKVFLECVQDMDHENMFWYRQDPGLGLRLIYFSYDVKMKEKGDIPEGYSVSREKKERFSLILESASTNQTSMYLCASSGYPGANVLTFGAGSRLTVL.

V gene TRBV4-3 combines with J gene TRBJ1-1; 7 bases are a match to TRBD1. CDR1 is LGHNA, CDR2 YSLEER, per germline. The CDR3 consists of 17 residues. The ends lost 0 bases at V and 1 base at J; junction bases unmatched: 8. Here the CDR3 DNA reads TGCGCCAGCAGCCAAGAAGGAAGGCACAGGGGGAACACTGAAGCTTTCTTT. Amino acid sequence: CASSQEGRHRGNTEAFF.

This clone was found a few times. The chain recombines TRBV5-1 with TRBJ2-2; D not certain. The V end lost 4 bases, the J end lost 6 bases, and 16 bases lay between the germline ends. The germline V gene has CDR1 SGHRS and CDR2 YFSETQ. CDR3 length equals 15 residues. This CDR3 is CASSQDPAGPGELFF. The CDR3 nucleotides read TGCGCCAGCAGCCAGGACCCCGCTGGGCCCGGGGAGCTGTTTTTT.

This clone was recorded a few times. V is TRBV29-1 and J is TRBJ1-2; 9 bases line up with TRBD1. The germline V gene has CDR1 SQVTM and CDR2 ANQGSEA. The CDR3 is 19 amino acids. The junction had 18 bases not matched to a gene; V was cut back by 4 bases and J by 0 bases. DNA of the CDR3: TGCAGCGTTGGGGTTTTGACCGGGACAGGGAAAAGAGCTAACTATGGCTACACCTTC. It translates to CSVGVLTGTGKRANYGYTF.

The rearrangement uses TRBV2 and TRBJ1-2, with D hard to call. This CDR3 has 14 residues. Trimming took off 6 bases at V and 2 bases at J, with 13 bases between the two ends. CDR1 and CDR2 (germline): SNHLY, FYNNEI. The CDR3 DNA reads as TGTGCCAGCAGATCAGGTTCTGTCAACTATGGCTACACCTTC. Encoded protein: CASRSGSVNYGYTF.

This clone was seen a handful of times. V usage is TRBV15 and J usage is TRBJ2-7; 7 bases fit TRBD2. This CDR3 region has 14 residues. V lost 0 bases, J lost 2 bases, and 1 base stayed unmatched. Germline lookup yields CDR1 LNHNV and CDR2 YYDKDF (reference sequence). CDR3 in DNA: TGTGCCACCAGCAGAGAAGCGGGGACCTACGAGCAGTACTTC. Translated, it gives CATSREAGTYEQYF.

V is TRBV6-1 and J is TRBJ2-7; D may be TRBD1 (5 bases). In germline, CDR1 is MNHNS, CDR2 SASEGT. This CDR3 has 15 amino acids. Trimming left V 6 bases short and J 1 base short, with 16 bases between. CDR3 in DNA: TGTGCCAGCAGAAAGACAGTCCTGGGTTCCTACGAGCAGTACTTC. It codes for CASRKTVLGSYEQYF.

A few counts support this clone. The V gene is TRBV7-2, the J gene TRBJ2-3; 13 bases are a match to TRBD2. Per the germline V gene, CDR1 is SGHTA and CDR2 is FQGNSA. The V gene end was trimmed by 5 bases and the J gene end by 2 bases; junction bases not matched to a gene: 4. The CDR3 length is 16 residues. CDR3 sequence (DNA): TGTGCCAGCAGCATTACTAGCGGGAGGGCCACAGATACGCAGTATTTT. It encodes CASSITSGRATDTQYF.

This clone has just a few counts. The J gene is TRBJ2-7, the V gene TRBV19; the D gene is possibly TRBD2 (6 bases). Germline assignment: CDR1 LNHDA and CDR2 SQIVND (reference sequence). V was trimmed by 3 bases and J by 1 base, leaving 13 bases between them. CDR3 size: 15 residues. The CDR3 is CASSMSSGFSYEQYF. The CDR3 bases are TGTGCCAGTAGTATGTCCAGCGGGTTTTCCTACGAGCAGTACTTC. Supplemented by reference TRBV19 and TRBJ2-7, the full variable domain reads DGGITQSPKYLFRKEGQNVTLSCEQNLNHDAMYWYRQDPGQGLRLIYYSQIVNDFQKGDIAEGYSVSREKKESFPLTVTSAQKNPTAFYLCASSMSSGFSYEQYFGPGTRLTVT.

This chain joins TRBV28 and TRBJ1-5; TRBD1 might be the D (5 bases). Trimming removed 7 bases from V and 3 bases from J, with 19 bases in between. There are 16 residues in the CDR3. Germline V CDR1 and CDR2: MDHEN, SYDVKM. The CDR3, as DNA: TGTGCCAGCATTTCGCAGGGCAACCGGGTCAATCAGCCCCAGCATTTT. This encodes CASISQGNRVNQPQHF.

The gene calls are TRBV11-2 and TRBJ2-3; D is unclear. Per the germline V gene, CDR1 is SGHAT and CDR2 is FQNNGV. The V end lost 1 base, the J end lost 6 bases, and 17 bases lay between the germline ends. This CDR3 contains 16 residues. The CDR3 DNA reads TGTGCCAGCAGCTTAGTCCCCTCGGTCAGTGTGGATACGCAGTATTTT. This codes for CASSLVPSVSVDTQYF.

The chain recombines TRBV7-2 with TRBJ1-1, with D hard to call. This CDR3 spans 14 amino acids. Germline lookup yields CDR1 SGHTA and CDR2 FQGNSA. Trimming took off 3 bases at V and 0 bases at J, with 8 bases between the two ends. The CDR3 nucleotides read TGTGCCAGCAGCTTCAAGGGATTGAACACTGAAGCTTTCTTT. This translates into CASSFKGLNTEAFF.

This clone showed up just once. This chain connects TRBV4-3 to TRBJ1-1; TRBD1 is a possible D gene (5 bases). The length of the CDR3 is 15 residues. In germline, CDR1 is LGHNA, CDR2 YSLEER. Trimming took 0 bases from V and 1 from J, leaving 9 bases between them. The CDR3 loop is CASSQEHGQNTEAFF. Written as DNA, the CDR3 is TGCGCCAGCAGCCAAGAACACGGACAGAACACTGAAGCTTTCTTT.

The chain couples TRBV28 to TRBJ1-4; D is possibly TRBD1 (5 bases). The V end was cut by 4 bases, the J end by 1 base, with 10 bases between. The germline V gene encodes CDR1 MDHEN and CDR2 SYDVKM. There are 15 residues in the CDR3. This CDR3 is CASSSGHLTNEKLFF. Here the CDR3 DNA reads TGTGCCAGCAGTTCTGGACATCTAACTAATGAAAAACTGTTTTTT.

J is TRBJ2-2 and V is TRBV5-1; unclear D gene. The V gene lost 7 bases and the J gene lost 1 base, with 8 bases spanning the gap. There are 13 residues in the CDR3. The V gene's germline CDR1 is SGHRS and CDR2 YFSETQ. CDR3 DNA: TGCGCCAGCCAGAGACAGAACACCGGGGAGCTGTTTTTT. This gives the protein CASQRQNTGELFF.

The rearrangement joins TRBV10-2 to TRBJ2-3; TRBD2 is a possible D gene (5 bases). V lost 7 bases to trimming and J lost 2 bases, with 13 bases between them. Germline-derived CDR1 and CDR2 are WSHSY and SAAADI. This CDR3 spans 14 amino acids. CDR3: CASTDGRITDTQYF. The DNA of the CDR3 is TGCGCCAGCACCGATGGGAGAATCACAGATACGCAGTATTTT.